This entry features one TCR beta chain sequence. Its specificity is unknown. With 4 bases removed from V and 8 bases from J, the gap between germline ends came to 17 bases. The CDR3 consists of 15 residues. There were TCR beta CDR3 regions amplified from RNA transcripts. The study used the HTBI primer set for a first-round RT-PCR of the TCR CDR3. TCRdb redid the calling of the multiplex PCR reads with MiXCR, one entry per CDR3 protein. This repertoire shows 400,000 to 500,000 distinct CDR3 sequences, roughly 13% found once; its top ten account for less than 6.5%. The source of the sample is a study of T cells in Graves' hyperthyroidism and ophthalmopathy. Study-wide results and caveats: Ophthalmopathy stood apart from stable hyperthyroidism in a 13 V-J model. Also found in blood were most expanded thyroid clonotypes above 0.001.

Clinical symptoms, serum thyroxine and TRAb, thyroid ultrasound and orbital computed tomography together formed the diagnostic basis. The PBMCs studied were ones that came from about 10 ml fresh peripheral blood. The chain couples TRBV12-3 or TRBV12-4 to TRBJ1-4, with D uncertain. This receptor was identified in a woman under 30 with Graves' hyperthyroidism. Source material: blood. CDR3 sequence: CASSSTGRGREKLFF. The CDR3 DNA is TGTGCCAGCAGTTCCACCGGACGGGGAAGGGAAAAACTGTTTTTT.